Listed below are T cell receptor beta chains from one sample, sequenced in a study of tumor-infiltrating lymphocytes in primary liver carcinoma. TCRdb re-derived calls from the multiplex PCR reads in MiXCR, one entry per CDR3 protein. The sample consists of about 210,000 distinct CDR3 sequences, around 81% of them appearing once. The sample taken for sequencing was tumor tissue from primary liver carcinoma. The receptors derive from a man aged 35 to 55 with primary liver carcinoma and hepatitis B virus infection. Both conserved end residues are part of each CDR3. Fields, in order: J gene, clone size, D gene, V gene, CDR3 protein, CDR3 DNA. A D gene is named only where the DNA matches it firmly. Size values are once, few and many counts, or a class for expanded clones, and some rows have none.

J: TRBJ2-7; size: .; D: .; V: TRBV29-1; CDR3: CSVEQDNSYKQYF; DNA: TGCAGCGTTGAACAGGACAATTCCTACAAGCAGTATTTC
J: TRBJ2-1; size: .; D: TRBD2; V: TRBV11-1; CDR3: CASSPPSTSGGRNEQFF; DNA: TGTGCCAGCAGCCCCCCTTCGACTAGCGGGGGTCGAAATGAGCAGTTCTTC
J: TRBJ2-2; size: .; D: .; V: TRBV7-9; CDR3: CSSSRIEFTSGELFF; DNA: TGTTCCAGCAGCCGAATAGAGTTCACCTCCGGGGAGCTGTTTTTT
J: TRBJ2-6; size: many; D: .; V: TRBV6-5; CDR3: CASSYAGFSGANVLTF; DNA: TGTGCCAGCAGTTACGCTGGGTTCTCTGGGGCCAACGTCCTGACTTTC
J: TRBJ2-1; size: .; D: .; V: TRBV13; CDR3: CASSSRNNGSYNEQFF; DNA: TGTGCCAGCAGCTCTCGGAATAACGGATCCTATAATGAGCAGTTCTTC
J: TRBJ2-1; size: .; D: .; V: TRBV5-8; CDR3: CASSPSVMEGYKQFF; DNA: TGTGCCAGCAGCCCCTCAGTAATGGAAGGCTATAAGCAGTTCTTC
J: TRBJ2-1; size: .; D: TRBD2; V: TRBV29-1; CDR3: CSVDGTSGRVWEQFF; DNA: TGCAGCGTTGACGGGACTAGCGGGAGGGTATGGGAACAGTTCTTC
J: TRBJ2-1; size: once; D: TRBD2; V: TRBV4-2; CDR3: CANSQTTSGRDNEHFF; DNA: TGTGCCAACAGCCAGACGACCAGCGGGAGGGACAATGAGCACTTCTTC
J: TRBJ1-4; size: .; D: .; V: TRBV6-1; CDR3: CASSEACQGINEKLFF; DNA: TGTGCCAGCAGTGAAGCCTGTCAGGGGATTAATGAAAAACTGTTTTTT
J: TRBJ2-1; size: few; D: TRBD2; V: TRBV29-1; CDR3: CSVWDYAKNEQFF; DNA: TGTAGCGTTTGGGACTATGCGAAGAATGAGCAGTTCTTC
J: TRBJ1-2; size: .; D: .; V: TRBV11-2; CDR3: CASSLDTGGGYTF; DNA: TGTGCCAGCAGTTTAGATACGGGAGGAGGCTACACCTTC
J: TRBJ1-1; size: .; D: .; V: TRBV29-1; CDR3: CSVAPGRGMNTQALF; DNA: TGCAGCGTTGCCCCGGGAAGGGGAATGAACACTCAAGCTTTGTTT
J: TRBJ2-5; size: .; D: .; V: TRBV4-1; CDR3: CASSHEGRGETQYF; DNA: TGCGCCAGCAGCCATGAAGGGCGCGGTGAGACCCAGTACTTC
J: TRBJ1-1; size: .; D: .; V: TRBV6-2/TRBV6-3; CDR3: CARSTRGTTEAFF; DNA: TGTGCCAGAAGCACAAGGGGGACAACTGAAGCTTTCTTT
J: TRBJ1-5; size: .; D: .; V: TRBV6-1; CDR3: CASSVLQGRPLHF; DNA: TGTGCCAGCAGTGTACTCCAAGGTCGGCCCCTGCATTTT
J: TRBJ2-7; size: .; D: .; V: TRBV12-3/TRBV12-4; CDR3: CASGLGGAGEQYF; DNA: TGTGCTAGCGGTTTAGGGGGGGCCGGGGAGCAGTACTTC
J: TRBJ2-5; size: once; D: .; V: TRBV11-2; CDR3: CTSSPVRLVPETQYF; DNA: TGTACCAGCAGCCCCGTCAGGCTAGTCCCAGAGACACAGTACTTC
J: TRBJ2-1; size: .; D: TRBD2; V: TRBV29-1; CDR3: CKSGTSDCNEQFF; DNA: TGCAAGTCCGGGACTAGCGACTGCAATGAGCAGTTCTTC
J: TRBJ2-6; size: .; D: .; V: TRBV12-3/TRBV12-4; CDR3: CASIVGFIGANVLTF; DNA: TGTGCCAGCATCGTGGGATTTATTGGGGCCAACGTCCTGACTTTC
J: TRBJ1-1; size: .; D: TRBD1; V: TRBV29-1; CDR3: CSVTGNAINTEPFF; DNA: TGCAGCGTGACAGGGAATGCAATAAACACTGAACCTTTCTTT
J: TRBJ2-6; size: .; D: .; V: TRBV30; CDR3: CALISGANILTF; DNA: TGTGCCCTCATCTCTGGGGCCAACATCCTGACTTTC
J: TRBJ2-1; size: .; D: .; V: TRBV5-1; CDR3: CASIMDGHNEQFF; DNA: TGCGCCAGCATCATGGACGGCCACAATGAGCAATTCTTC
J: TRBJ1-6; size: .; D: TRBD1; V: TRBV4-3; CDR3: CASSSWDRGRDSALHF; DNA: TGCGCCAGCAGCTCCTGGGACAGGGGAAGGGATTCAGCCCTACACTTT
J: TRBJ2-7; size: .; D: .; V: TRBV29-1; CDR3: CSAMPSETGTPYEQYF; DNA: TGCAGCGCAATGCCATCTGAGACCGGCACTCCCTACGAGCAGTACTTC
J: TRBJ2-1; size: .; D: .; V: TRBV4-2; CDR3: CASSQDWTTGGGQSF; DNA: TGTGCCAGCAGCCAAGATTGGACTACCGGCGGTGGGCAGTCCTTT
J: TRBJ2-2; size: .; D: .; V: TRBV11-2; CDR3: CANNPDSGEPFF; DNA: TGTGCCAACAACCCTGATTCCGGGGAGCCGTTTTTT
J: TRBJ2-1; size: .; D: TRBD2; V: TRBV28; CDR3: CAISFAGLAGLSSYNQQFF; DNA: TGTGCCATCAGTTTTGCGGGACTAGCGGGATTGAGCTCCTACAATCAGCAGTTCTTC
J: TRBJ2-3; size: .; D: .; V: TRBV29-1; CDR3: CSISGAGASNTQYF; DNA: TGCAGCATTTCCGGGGCAGGGGCGTCAAATACGCAGTATTTT
J: TRBJ1-5; size: .; D: .; V: TRBV12-3/TRBV12-4; CDR3: CANSPAGDSNQRQHF; DNA: TGTGCCAACAGTCCAGCGGGGGATAGCAATCAGCGCCAGCATTTT
J: TRBJ2-1; size: .; D: .; V: TRBV7-8; CDR3: CASSLTGNEKFF; DNA: TGTGCCAGCAGCCTAACGGGGAATGAGAAGTTCTTC
J: TRBJ1-4; size: .; D: .; V: TRBV4-1; CDR3: CVSRLWGAANEKLFF; DNA: TGCGTCAGCAGACTCTGGGGGGCGGCTAATGAAAAACTGTTTTTT
J: TRBJ2-1; size: .; D: .; V: TRBV6-1; CDR3: CASNGRTANYNEQFF; DNA: TGTGCCAGCAATGGCAGGACTGCTAACTACAATGAACAGTTCTTC
J: TRBJ2-1; size: .; D: .; V: TRBV12-3/TRBV12-4; CDR3: CASMTIGRYNEQFF; DNA: TGTGCCAGTATGACTATCGGGAGATACAATGAGCAGTTTTTC
J: TRBJ2-3; size: .; D: TRBD2; V: TRBV29-1; CDR3: CSVVGTLAGGDSFADTQYF; DNA: TGCAGCGTTGTGGGAACACTAGCGGGAGGTGATAGTTTCGCAGATACGCAGTATTTT
J: TRBJ1-2; size: .; D: .; V: TRBV10-3; CDR3: CAISEVSYQEVYGYTF; DNA: TGTGCCATCAGTGAGGTTTCGTACCAGGAAGTCTATGGCTACACCTTT
J: TRBJ1-5; size: .; D: .; V: TRBV4-1; CDR3: CASSPVERVDNQPQHF; DNA: TGCGCCAGCAGCCCCGTTGAGAGGGTTGACAATCAGCCACAGCATTTT
J: TRBJ2-3; size: once; D: .; V: TRBV29-1; CDR3: CRVDRTAMRDTQYF; DNA: TGCCGCGTTGACAGGACGGCCATGAGGGATACGCAGTATTTT
J: TRBJ1-6; size: .; D: .; V: TRBV6-5; CDR3: CASSPKPNSPLQF; DNA: TGTGCCAGCAGTCCTAAGCCGAATTCACCCCTCCAGTTC
J: TRBJ2-7; size: .; D: .; V: TRBV29-1; CDR3: CNVTGTGMGEHYF; DNA: TGCAACGTAACCGGGACGGGGATGGGAGAGCACTACTTC
J: TRBJ2-1; size: once; D: .; V: TRBV12-3/TRBV12-4; CDR3: CVSSFSDPHEQFF; DNA: TGTGTCAGCAGTTTCTCTGATCCCCATGAGCAGTTCTTC
J: TRBJ2-3; size: .; D: .; V: TRBV6-1; CDR3: CANSERRGLRTDMQYF; DNA: TGTGCCAACAGTGAAAGGCGGGGACTTCGCACAGATATGCAGTATTTT
J: TRBJ2-3; size: .; D: .; V: TRBV29-1; CDR3: CSVARMDGRSTVTQYF; DNA: TGCAGCGTCGCTAGAATGGACGGACGTAGCACAGTTACGCAGTATTTT
J: TRBJ2-5; size: .; D: .; V: TRBV29-1; CDR3: CSVEDVGQGKTQYF; DNA: TGTAGCGTTGAAGATGTTGGACAAGGAAAGACCCAGTACTTC
J: TRBJ2-3; size: .; D: .; V: TRBV5-4; CDR3: CVSSSMDSTDTQYF; DNA: TGTGTCAGCAGCTCTATGGACAGCACAGATACGCAGTATTTT